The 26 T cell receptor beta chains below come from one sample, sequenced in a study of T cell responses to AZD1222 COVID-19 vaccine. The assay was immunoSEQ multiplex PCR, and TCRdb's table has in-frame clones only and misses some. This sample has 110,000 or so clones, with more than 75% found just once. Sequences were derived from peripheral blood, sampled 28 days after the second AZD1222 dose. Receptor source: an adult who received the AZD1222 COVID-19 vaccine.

CDR3 sequence reads: CAISLTSGEVYEQFF. DNA for the CDR3: TGTGCCATCAGTCTGACTAGCGGGGAGGTCTATGAGCAGTTCTTC. This sequence joins TRBV10-3 and TRBJ2-1, with TRBD2 identical over 11 bases. The CDR3 covers 15 residues. The V gene end was trimmed by 5 bases and the J gene end by 8 bases; junction bases not matched to a gene: 8. The germline CDR1 and CDR2 sequences are ENHRY and SYGVKD.

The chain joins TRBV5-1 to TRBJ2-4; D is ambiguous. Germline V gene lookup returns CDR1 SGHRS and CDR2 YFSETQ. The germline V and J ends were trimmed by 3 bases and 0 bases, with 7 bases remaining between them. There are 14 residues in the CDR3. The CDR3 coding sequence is TGCGCCAGCAGCTCGGAGTTAGCCAAAAACATTCAGTACTTC. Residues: CASSSELAKNIQYF.

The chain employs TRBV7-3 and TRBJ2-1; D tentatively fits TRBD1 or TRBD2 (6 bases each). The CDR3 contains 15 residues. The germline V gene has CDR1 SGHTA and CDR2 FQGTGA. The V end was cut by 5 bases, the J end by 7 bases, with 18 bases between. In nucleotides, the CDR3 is TGTGCCAGCAGCCCGGGGGCGCTAGCGTGGAATGAGCAGTTCTTC. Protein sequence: CASSPGALAWNEQFF.

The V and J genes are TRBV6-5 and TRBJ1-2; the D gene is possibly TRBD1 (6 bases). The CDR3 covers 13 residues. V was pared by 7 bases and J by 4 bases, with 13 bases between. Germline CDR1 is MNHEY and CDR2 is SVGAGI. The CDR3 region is CASTPGQPYGYTF. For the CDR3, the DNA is TGTGCCAGCACTCCGGGACAACCCTATGGCTACACCTTC.

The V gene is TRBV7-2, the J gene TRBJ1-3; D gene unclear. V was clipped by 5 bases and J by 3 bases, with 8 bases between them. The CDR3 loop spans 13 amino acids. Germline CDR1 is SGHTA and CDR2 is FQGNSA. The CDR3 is CASSAEVGNTIYF. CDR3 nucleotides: TGTGCCAGCAGCGCCGAGGTTGGAAACACCATATATTTT.

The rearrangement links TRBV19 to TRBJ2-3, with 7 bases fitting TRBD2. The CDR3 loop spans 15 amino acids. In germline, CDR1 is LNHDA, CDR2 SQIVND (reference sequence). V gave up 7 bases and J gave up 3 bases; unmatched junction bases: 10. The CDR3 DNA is TGTGCCAGTAAGAGGGAGGGCCGGGGGACAGATACGCAGTATTTT. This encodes CASKREGRGTDTQYF.

This chain's CDR3 is CASSDIWDSPLHF. Written as DNA, the CDR3 is TGTGCCAGCAGCGACATTTGGGATTCACCCCTCCACTTT. The rearrangement links TRBV6-2 or TRBV6-3 to TRBJ1-6, with D unresolved. Germline V gene sequence: CDR1 MNHEY, CDR2 SVGEGT. V lost 6 bases, J lost 8 bases, and 11 bases lay in between. CDR3 length: 13 residues.

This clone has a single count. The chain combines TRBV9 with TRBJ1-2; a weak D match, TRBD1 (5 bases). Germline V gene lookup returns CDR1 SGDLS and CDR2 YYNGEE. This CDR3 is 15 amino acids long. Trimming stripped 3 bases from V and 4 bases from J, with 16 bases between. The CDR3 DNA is TGTGCCAGCAGCGACCGAAGGGGCGCTGCCTATGGCTACACCTTC. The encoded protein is CASSDRRGAAYGYTF.

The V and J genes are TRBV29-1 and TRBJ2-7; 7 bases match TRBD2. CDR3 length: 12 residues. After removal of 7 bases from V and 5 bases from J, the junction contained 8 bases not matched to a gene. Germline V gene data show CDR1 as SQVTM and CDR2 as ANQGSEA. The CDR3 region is CSGKTSRDEQYF. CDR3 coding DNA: TGCAGCGGAAAGACTAGCCGGGACGAGCAGTACTTC.

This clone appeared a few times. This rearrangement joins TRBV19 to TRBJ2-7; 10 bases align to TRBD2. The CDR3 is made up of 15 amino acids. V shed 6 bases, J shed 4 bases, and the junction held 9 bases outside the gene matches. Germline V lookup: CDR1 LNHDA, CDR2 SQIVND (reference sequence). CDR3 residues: CASSPIEGLAYEQYF. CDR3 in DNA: TGTGCCAGTAGCCCTATAGAGGGACTAGCGTACGAGCAGTACTTC.

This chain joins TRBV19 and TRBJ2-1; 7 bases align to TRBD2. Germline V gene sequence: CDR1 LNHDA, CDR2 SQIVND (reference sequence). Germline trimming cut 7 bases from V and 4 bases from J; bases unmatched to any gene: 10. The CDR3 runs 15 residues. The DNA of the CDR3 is TGTGCCAGTAAGGCGGTTGGTAGCGGGTACAATGAGCAGTTCTTC. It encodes CASKAVGSGYNEQFF.

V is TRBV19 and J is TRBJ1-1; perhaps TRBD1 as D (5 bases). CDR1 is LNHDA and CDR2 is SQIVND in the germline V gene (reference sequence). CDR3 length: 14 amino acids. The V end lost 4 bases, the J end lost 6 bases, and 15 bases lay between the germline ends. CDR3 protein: CASSTPRGGAEAFF. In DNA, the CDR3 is TGTGCCAGTAGTACCCCCCGGGGGGGGGCTGAAGCTTTCTTT.

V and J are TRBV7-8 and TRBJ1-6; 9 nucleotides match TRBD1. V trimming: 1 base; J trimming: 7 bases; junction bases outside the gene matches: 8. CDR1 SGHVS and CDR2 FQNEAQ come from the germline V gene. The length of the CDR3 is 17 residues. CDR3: CASSLGNRGLRNSPLHF. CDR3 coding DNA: TGTGCCAGCAGCTTAGGAAACAGGGGGCTTCGGAATTCACCCCTCCACTTT.

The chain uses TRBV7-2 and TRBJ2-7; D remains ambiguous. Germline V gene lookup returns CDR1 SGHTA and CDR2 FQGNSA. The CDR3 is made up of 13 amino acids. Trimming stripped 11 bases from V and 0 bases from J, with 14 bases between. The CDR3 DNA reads TGTGCCTCGCGGCCCGGGTCCTCCTACGAGCAGTACTTC. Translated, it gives CASRPGSSYEQYF.

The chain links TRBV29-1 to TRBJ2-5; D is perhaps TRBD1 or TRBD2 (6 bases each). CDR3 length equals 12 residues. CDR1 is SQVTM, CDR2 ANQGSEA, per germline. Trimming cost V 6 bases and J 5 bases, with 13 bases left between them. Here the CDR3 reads CSVGTGRETQYF. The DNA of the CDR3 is TGCAGCGTGGGAACAGGGAGGGAGACCCAGTACTTC.

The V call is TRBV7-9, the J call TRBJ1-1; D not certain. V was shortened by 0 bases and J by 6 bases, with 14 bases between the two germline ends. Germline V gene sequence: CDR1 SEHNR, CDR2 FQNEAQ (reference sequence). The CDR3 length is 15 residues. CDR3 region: CASSLALTPLAEAFF. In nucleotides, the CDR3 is TGTGCCAGCAGCTTAGCGTTAACCCCCTTGGCTGAAGCTTTCTTT.

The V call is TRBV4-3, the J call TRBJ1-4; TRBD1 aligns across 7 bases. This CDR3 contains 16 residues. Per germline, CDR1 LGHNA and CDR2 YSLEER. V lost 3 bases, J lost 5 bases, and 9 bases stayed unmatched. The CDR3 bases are TGCGCCAGCAGCCAGTTCGCCGGGACAGAGAATGAAAAACTGTTTTTT. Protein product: CASSQFAGTENEKLFF.

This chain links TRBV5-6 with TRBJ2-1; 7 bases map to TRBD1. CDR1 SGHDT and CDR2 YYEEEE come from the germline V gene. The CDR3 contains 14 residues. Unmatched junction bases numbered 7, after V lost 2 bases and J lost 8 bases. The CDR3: CASSFKGAWDEQFF. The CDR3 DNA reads TGTGCCAGCAGCTTCAAGGGGGCATGGGATGAGCAGTTCTTC.

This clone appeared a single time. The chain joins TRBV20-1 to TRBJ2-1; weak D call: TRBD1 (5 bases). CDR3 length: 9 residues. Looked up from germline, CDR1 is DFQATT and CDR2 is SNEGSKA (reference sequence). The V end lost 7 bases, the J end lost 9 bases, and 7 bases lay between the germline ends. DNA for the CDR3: TGCAGTGGGGGCGGTGAGCAGTTCTTC. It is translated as CSGGGEQFF.

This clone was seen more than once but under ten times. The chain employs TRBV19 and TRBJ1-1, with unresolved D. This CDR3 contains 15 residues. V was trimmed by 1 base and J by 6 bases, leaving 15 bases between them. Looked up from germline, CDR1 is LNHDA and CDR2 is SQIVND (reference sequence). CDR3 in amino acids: CASSIGWAGSSEAFF. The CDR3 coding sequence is TGTGCCAGTAGTATAGGTTGGGCAGGTTCTTCTGAAGCTTTCTTT.

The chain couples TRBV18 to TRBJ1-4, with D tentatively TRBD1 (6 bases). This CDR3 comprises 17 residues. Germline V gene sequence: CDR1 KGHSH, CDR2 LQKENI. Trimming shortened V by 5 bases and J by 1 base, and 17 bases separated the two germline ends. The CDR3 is CASSSRPNRVTNEKLFF. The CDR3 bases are TGTGCCAGCTCATCCAGACCTAACAGGGTAACTAATGAAAAACTGTTTTTT.

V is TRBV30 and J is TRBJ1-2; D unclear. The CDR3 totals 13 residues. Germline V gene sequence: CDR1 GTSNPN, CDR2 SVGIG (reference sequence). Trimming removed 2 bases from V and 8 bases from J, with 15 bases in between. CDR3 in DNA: TGTGCCTGGAGTTGGGCGGCGGCTGGCGGCTACACCTTC. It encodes CAWSWAAAGGYTF. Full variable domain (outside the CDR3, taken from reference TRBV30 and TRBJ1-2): SQTIHQWPATLVQPVGSPLSLECTVEGTSNPNLYWYRQAAGRGLQLLFYSVGIGQISSEVPQNLSASRPQDRQFILSSKKLLLSDSGFYLCAWSWAAAGGYTFGSGTRLTVV.

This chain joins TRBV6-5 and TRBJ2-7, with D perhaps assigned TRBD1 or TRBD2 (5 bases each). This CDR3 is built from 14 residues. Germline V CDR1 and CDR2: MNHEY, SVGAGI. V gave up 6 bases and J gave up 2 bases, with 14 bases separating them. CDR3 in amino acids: CASRVRGEAYEQYF. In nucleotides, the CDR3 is TGTGCCAGCAGGGTAAGAGGGGAAGCCTACGAGCAGTACTTC.

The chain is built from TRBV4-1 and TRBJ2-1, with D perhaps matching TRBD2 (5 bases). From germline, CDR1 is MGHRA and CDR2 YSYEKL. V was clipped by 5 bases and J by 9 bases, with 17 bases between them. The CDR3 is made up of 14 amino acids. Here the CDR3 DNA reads TGCGCCAGCAGCTTACGGACTCGGGAAGCTGAGCAGTTCTTC. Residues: CASSLRTREAEQFF.

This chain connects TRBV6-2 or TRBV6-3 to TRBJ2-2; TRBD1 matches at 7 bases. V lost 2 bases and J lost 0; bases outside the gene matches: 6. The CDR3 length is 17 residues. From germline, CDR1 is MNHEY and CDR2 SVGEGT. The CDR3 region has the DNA TGTGCCAGCAGTTACACCCGGGACAGCACGAACACCGGGGAGCTGTTTTTT. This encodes CASSYTRDSTNTGELFF.

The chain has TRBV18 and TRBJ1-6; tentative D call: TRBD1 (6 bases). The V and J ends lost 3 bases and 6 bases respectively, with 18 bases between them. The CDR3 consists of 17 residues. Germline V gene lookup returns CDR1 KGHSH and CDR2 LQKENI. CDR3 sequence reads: CASSPNLQGAGNSPLHF. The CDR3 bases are TGTGCCAGCTCACCTAATCTACAGGGAGCGGGTAATTCACCCCTCCACTTT.